This TCR beta chain is from a study of cytomegalovirus exposure and HLA in healthy donors. Germline V gene lookup returns CDR1 MNHNY and CDR2 SVGAGI (reference sequence). Germline trimming cut 7 bases from V and 4 bases from J; bases unmatched to any gene: 11. This CDR3 has 16 amino acids. Donors had nominal health at sampling but likely had unrecorded immune exposures. Amplification used 60 Vbeta primers and 13 Jbeta primers. The table came from immunoSEQ multiplex PCR; TCRdb's copy has only in-frame clones and leaves some out. The table shows 100,000 or so clones, with roughly 86% occurring only once.

The clonotype originates from a human donor in good health. The V gene is TRBV6-6, the J gene TRBJ2-2; 8 bases are shared with TRBD2. The specimen sequenced was PBMCs. In nucleotides, the CDR3 is TGTGCCAGCACCCAACGGACTAGCCCAGCCACCGGGGAGCTGTTTTTT. This translates into CASTQRTSPATGELFF.